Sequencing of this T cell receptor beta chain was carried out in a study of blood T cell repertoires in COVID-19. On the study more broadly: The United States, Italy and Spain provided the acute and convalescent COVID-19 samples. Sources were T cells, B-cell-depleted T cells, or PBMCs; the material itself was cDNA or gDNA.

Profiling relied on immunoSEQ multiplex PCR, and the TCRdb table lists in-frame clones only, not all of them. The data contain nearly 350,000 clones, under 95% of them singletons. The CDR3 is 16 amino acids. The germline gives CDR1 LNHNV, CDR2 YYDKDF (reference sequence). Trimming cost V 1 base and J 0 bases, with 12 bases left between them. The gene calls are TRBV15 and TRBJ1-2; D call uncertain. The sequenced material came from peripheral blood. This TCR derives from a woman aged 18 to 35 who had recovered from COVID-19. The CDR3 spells CATSRGSGSANYGYTF. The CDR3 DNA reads TGTGCCACCAGCAGAGGGTCCGGCAGCGCTAACTATGGCTACACCTTC.